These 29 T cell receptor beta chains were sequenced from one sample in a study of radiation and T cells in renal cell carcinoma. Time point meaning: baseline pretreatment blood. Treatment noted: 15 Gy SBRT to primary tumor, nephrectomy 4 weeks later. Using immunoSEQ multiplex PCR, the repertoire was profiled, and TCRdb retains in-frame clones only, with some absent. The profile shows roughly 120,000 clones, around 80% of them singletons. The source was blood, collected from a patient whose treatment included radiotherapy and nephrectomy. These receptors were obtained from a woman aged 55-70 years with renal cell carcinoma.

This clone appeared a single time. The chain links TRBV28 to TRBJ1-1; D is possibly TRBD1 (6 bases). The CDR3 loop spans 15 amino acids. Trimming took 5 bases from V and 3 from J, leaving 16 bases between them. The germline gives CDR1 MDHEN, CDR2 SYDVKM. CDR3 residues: CASSPQGTPYTEAFF. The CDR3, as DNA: TGTGCCAGCAGTCCCCAGGGGACACCTTACACTGAAGCTTTCTTT.

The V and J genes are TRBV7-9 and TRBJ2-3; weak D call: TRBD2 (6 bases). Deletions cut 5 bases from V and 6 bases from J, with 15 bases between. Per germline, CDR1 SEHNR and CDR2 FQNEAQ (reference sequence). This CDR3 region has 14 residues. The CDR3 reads CASSPRDFWDTQYF. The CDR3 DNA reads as TGTGCCAGCAGCCCACGGGACTTTTGGGATACGCAGTATTTT.

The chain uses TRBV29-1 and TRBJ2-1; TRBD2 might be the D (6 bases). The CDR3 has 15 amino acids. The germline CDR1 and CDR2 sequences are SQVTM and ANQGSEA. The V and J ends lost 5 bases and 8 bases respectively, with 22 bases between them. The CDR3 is CSVTGSERGWDEQFF. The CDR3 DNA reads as TGCAGCGTTACAGGATCAGAACGGGGGTGGGATGAGCAGTTCTTC.

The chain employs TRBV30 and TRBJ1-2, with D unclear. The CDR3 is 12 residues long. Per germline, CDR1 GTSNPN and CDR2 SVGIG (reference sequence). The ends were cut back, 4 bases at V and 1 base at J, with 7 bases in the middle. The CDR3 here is CAWNTDNYGYTF. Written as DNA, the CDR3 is TGTGCCTGGAATACAGATAACTATGGCTACACCTTC.

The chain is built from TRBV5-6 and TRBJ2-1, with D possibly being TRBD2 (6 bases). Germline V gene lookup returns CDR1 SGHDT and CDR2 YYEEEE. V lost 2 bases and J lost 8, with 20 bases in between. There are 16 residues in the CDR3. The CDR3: CASSLLGDSIADEQFF. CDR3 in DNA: TGTGCCAGCAGCTTATTAGGGGATTCTATAGCGGATGAGCAGTTCTTC.

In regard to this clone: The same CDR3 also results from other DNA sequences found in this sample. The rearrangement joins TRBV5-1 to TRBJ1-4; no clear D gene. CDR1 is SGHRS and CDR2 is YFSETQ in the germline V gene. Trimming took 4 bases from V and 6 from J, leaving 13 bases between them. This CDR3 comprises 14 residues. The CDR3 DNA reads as TGCGCCAGCAGCCTGACGGGTGGGGATGAAAAACTGTTTTTT. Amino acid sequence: CASSLTGGDEKLFF.

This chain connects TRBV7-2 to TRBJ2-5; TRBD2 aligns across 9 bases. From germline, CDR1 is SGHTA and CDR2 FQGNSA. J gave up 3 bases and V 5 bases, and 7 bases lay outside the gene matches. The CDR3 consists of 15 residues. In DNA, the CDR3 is TGTGCCAGCAGCGGATCCGGGACTAGCAAAGAGACCCAGTACTTC. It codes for CASSGSGTSKETQYF.

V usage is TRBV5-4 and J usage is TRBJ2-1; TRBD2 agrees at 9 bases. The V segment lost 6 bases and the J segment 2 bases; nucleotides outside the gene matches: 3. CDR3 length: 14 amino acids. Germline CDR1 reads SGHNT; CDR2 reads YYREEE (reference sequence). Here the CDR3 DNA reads TGTGCCAGCAATGCGGGGGGGACCTACAATGAGCAGTTCTTC. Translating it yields CASNAGGTYNEQFF. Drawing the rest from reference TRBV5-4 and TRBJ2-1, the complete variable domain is ETGVTQSPTHLIKTRGQQVTLRCSSQSGHNTVSWYQQALGQGPQFIFQYYREEENGRGNFPPRFSGLQFPNYSSELNVNALELDDSALYLCASNAGGTYNEQFFGPGTRLTVL.

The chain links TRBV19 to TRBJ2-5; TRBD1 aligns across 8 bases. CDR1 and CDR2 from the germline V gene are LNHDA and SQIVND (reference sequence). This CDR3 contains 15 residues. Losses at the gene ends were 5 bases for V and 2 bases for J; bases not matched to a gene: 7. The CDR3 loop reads CASSSDRAPQETQYF. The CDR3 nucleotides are TGTGCCAGTAGTTCGGACAGGGCACCACAAGAGACCCAGTACTTC.

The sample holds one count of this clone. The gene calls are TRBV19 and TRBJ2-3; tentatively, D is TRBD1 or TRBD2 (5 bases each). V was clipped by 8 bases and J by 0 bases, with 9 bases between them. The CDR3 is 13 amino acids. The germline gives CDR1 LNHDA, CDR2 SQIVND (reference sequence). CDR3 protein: CASSGQSTDTQYF. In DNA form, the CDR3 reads TGTGCCAGTTCGGGGCAGAGCACAGATACGCAGTATTTT.

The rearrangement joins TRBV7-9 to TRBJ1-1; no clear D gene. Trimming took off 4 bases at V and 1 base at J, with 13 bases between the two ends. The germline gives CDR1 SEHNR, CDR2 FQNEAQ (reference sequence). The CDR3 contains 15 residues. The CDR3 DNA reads TGTGCCAGCAGCTCCCAGGAGGGAGCGAACACTGAAGCTTTCTTT. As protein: CASSSQEGANTEAFF.

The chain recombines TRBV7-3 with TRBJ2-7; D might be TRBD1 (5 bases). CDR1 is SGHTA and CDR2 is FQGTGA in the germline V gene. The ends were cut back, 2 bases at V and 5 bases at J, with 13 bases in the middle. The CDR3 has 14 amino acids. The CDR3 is CASSLSGMANEQYF. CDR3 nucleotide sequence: TGTGCCAGCAGCTTATCAGGGATGGCAAACGAGCAGTACTTC.

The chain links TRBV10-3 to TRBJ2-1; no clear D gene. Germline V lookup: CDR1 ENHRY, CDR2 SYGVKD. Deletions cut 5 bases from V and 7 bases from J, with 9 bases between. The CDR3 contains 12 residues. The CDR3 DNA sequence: TGTGCCATCAGTAAGACGACGAATGAGCAGTTCTTC. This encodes CAISKTTNEQFF.

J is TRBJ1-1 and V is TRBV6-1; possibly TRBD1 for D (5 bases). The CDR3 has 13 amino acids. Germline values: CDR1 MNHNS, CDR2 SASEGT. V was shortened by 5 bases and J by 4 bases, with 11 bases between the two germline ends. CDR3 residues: CASSLGGVTEAFF. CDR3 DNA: TGTGCCAGCAGTTTGGGGGGGGTCACTGAAGCTTTCTTT.

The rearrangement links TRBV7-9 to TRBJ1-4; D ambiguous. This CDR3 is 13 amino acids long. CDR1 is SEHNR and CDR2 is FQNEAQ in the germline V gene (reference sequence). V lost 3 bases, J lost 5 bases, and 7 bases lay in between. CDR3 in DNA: TGTGCCAGCAGCTTCAAGGAGAATGAAAAACTGTTTTTT. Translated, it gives CASSFKENEKLFF.

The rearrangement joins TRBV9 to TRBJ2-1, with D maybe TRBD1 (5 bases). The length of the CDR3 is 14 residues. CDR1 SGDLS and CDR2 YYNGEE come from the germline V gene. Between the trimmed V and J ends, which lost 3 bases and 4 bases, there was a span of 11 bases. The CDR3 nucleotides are TGTGCCAGCAGCGATGGCAGGGTGTACAATGAGCAGTTCTTC. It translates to CASSDGRVYNEQFF.

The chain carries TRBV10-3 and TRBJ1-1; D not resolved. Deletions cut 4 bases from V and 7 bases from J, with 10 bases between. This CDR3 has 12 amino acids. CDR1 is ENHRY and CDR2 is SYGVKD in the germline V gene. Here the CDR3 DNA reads TGTGCCATCAGTGGTGGTCCGAATGAAGCTTTCTTT. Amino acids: CAISGGPNEAFF.

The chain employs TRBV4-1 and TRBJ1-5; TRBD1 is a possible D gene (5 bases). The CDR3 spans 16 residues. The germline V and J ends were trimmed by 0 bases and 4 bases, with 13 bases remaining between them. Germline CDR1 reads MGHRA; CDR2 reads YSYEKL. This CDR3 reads CASSQDWDGGNQPQHF. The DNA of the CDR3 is TGCGCCAGCAGCCAAGATTGGGACGGAGGAAATCAGCCCCAGCATTTT.

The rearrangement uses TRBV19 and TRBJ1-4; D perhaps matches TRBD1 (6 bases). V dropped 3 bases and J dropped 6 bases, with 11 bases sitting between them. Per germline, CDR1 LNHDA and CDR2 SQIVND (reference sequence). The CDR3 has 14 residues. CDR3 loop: CASSMQGSDEKLFF. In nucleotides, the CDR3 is TGTGCCAGTAGTATGCAGGGGTCGGATGAAAAACTGTTTTTT.

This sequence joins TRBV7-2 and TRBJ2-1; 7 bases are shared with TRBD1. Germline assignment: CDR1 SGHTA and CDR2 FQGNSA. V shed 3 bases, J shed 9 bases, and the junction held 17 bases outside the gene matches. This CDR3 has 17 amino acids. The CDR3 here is CASSFSRDRVVLAEQFF. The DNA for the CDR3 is TGTGCCAGCAGCTTCTCCCGTGACAGGGTAGTTCTTGCTGAGCAGTTCTTC.

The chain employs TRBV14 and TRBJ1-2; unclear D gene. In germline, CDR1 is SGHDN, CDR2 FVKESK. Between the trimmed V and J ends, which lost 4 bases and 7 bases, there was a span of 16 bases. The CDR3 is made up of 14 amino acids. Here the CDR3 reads CASSLDNRGAGYTF. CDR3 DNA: TGTGCCAGCAGCCTTGATAATCGGGGTGCTGGCTACACCTTC.

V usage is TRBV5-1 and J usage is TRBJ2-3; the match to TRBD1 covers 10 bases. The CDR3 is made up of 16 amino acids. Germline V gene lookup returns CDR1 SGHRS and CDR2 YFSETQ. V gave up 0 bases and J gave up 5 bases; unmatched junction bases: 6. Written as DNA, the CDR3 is TGCGCCAGCAGCTTGGGGGGACAGGGGACGAAAGATACGCAGTATTTT. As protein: CASSLGGQGTKDTQYF.

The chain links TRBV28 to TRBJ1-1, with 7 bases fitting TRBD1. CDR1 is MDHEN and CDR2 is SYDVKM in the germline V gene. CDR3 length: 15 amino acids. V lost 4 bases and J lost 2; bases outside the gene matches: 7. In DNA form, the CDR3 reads TGTGCCAGCAGTTCCCCGGGACAGAGTAACACTGAAGCTTTCTTT. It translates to CASSSPGQSNTEAFF. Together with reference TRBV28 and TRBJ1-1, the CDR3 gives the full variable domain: DVKVTQSSRYLVKRTGEKVFLECVQDMDHENMFWYRQDPGLGLRLIYFSYDVKMKEKGDIPEGYSVSREKKERFSLILESASTNQTSMYLCASSSPGQSNTEAFFGQGTRLTVV.

The CDR3 region is CAISRGQGSYGYTF. The DNA for the CDR3 is TGTGCCATCAGTAGGGGACAGGGATCCTATGGCTACACCTTC. This rearrangement joins TRBV10-3 to TRBJ1-2; TRBD1 aligns across 9 bases. Germline loops: CDR1 ENHRY, CDR2 SYGVKD. This CDR3 comprises 14 residues. J was trimmed by 4 bases and V by 5 bases; bases with no gene match: 5.

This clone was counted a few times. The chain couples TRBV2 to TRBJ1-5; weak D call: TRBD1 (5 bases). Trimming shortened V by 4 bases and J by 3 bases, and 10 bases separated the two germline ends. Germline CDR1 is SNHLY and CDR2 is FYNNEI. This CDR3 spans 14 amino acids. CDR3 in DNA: TGTGCCAGCAGTGCCAGCAGGGCCAATCAGCCCCAGCATTTT. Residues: CASSASRANQPQHF.

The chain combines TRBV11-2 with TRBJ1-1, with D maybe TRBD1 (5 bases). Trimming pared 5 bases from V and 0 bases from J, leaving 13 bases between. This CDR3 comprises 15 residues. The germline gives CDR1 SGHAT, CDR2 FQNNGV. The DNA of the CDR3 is TGTGCCAGCAGCCCCAGACAGACAATGAACACTGAAGCTTTCTTT. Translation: CASSPRQTMNTEAFF.

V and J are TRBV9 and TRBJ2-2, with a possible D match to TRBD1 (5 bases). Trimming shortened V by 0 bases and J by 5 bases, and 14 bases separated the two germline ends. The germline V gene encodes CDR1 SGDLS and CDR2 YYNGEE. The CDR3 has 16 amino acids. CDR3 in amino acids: CASSVEPGQSTGELFF. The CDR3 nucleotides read TGTGCCAGCAGCGTAGAGCCAGGGCAAAGTACCGGGGAGCTGTTTTTT.

The CDR3 DNA reads TGTGCCAGCAGCTTAATGGGGTCCTACAATGAGCAGTTCTTC. It specifies CASSLMGSYNEQFF. The chain recombines TRBV7-9 with TRBJ2-1; D ambiguous. The CDR3 extends over 14 amino acids. V was shortened by 2 bases and J by 1 base, with 6 bases between the two germline ends. Germline values: CDR1 SEHNR, CDR2 FQNEAQ (reference sequence). Full variable domain (rest looked up from reference TRBV7-9 and TRBJ2-1): DTGVSQNPRHKITKRGQNVTFRCDPISEHNRLYWYRQTLGQGPEFLTYFQNEAQLEKSRLLSDRFSAERPKGSFSTLEIQRTEQGDSAMYLCASSLMGSYNEQFFGPGTRLTVL.

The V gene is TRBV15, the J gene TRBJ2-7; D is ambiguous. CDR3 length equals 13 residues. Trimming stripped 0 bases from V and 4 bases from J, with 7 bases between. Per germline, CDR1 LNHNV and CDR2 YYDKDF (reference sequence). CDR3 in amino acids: CATSRELQYEQYF. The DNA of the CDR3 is TGTGCCACCAGCAGAGAACTCCAGTACGAGCAGTACTTC.